The present T cell receptor beta chain was sequenced within a study of blood T cells in healthy people across ages. Study-wide findings and caveats: Since the PBMCs were unsorted, naive and antigen-experienced cells could not be conclusively compared. There was a strong correlation between TCR beta diversity and naive T cell percentage. No one knew whether donors had CMV, which possibly confounded expanded clonotype changes.

Caucasian, healthy and from Russia, the donors were aged between roughly 6 and 95. The germline V and J ends were trimmed by 3 bases and 6 bases, with 15 bases remaining between them. CDR3 size: 14 residues. Per the germline V gene, CDR1 is MDHEN and CDR2 is SYDVKM. Ten or more counts support this clonotype. Antigen unknown. Combining a sample-barcoded 5' primer with a J-beta primer mix, a second PCR ran for roughly 7 to 12 cycles. TCRdb ran MiXCR on the 5' RACE reads and lists one entry per CDR3 protein. The data show 270,000 or so distinct CDR3 sequences, with 25% to 30% seen just once and roughly 30% held by the top ten.

The chain combines TRBV28 with TRBJ2-7; tentatively, D is TRBD1 or TRBD2 (5 bases each). The receptor's source is a woman in her seventies in good health. Specimen: blood. The CDR3 here is CASSFFRGFSEQYF. The CDR3 region has the DNA TGTGCCAGCAGTTTTTTCCGGGGCTTTTCCGAGCAGTACTTC.